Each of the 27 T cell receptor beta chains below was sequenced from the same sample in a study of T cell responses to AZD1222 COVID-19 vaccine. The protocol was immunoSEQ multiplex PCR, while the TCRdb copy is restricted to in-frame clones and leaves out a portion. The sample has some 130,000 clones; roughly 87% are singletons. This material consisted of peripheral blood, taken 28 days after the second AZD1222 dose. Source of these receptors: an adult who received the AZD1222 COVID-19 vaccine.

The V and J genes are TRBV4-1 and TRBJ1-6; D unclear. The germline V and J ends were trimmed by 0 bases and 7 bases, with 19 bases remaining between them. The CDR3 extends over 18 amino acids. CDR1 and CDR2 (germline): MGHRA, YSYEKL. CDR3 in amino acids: CASSQDPPAGRQNSPLHF. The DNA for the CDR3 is TGCGCCAGCAGCCAAGATCCGCCGGCCGGCCGGCAAAATTCACCCCTCCACTTT.

The DNA of the CDR3 is TGTGCCAGCAGCTTAATCTATATGCCTAGGGGGGACAAGGCTGAAGAGCAGTTCTTC. It codes for CASSLIYMPRGDKAEEQFF. The rearrangement links TRBV13 to TRBJ2-1, with D perhaps TRBD1 or TRBD2 (6 bases each). Germline V gene lookup returns CDR1 PRHDT and CDR2 FYEKMQ (reference sequence). The CDR3 has 19 residues. V dropped 2 bases and J dropped 10 bases, with 30 bases sitting between them.

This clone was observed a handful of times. This chain's CDR3 is CASSLGGAGVPDTQYF. CDR3 bases: TGTGCCAGCAGCTTGGGAGGGGCGGGAGTGCCAGATACGCAGTATTTT. This chain uses TRBV11-3 with TRBJ2-3; 7 nucleotides align to TRBD2. J was trimmed by 4 bases and V by 3 bases; bases with no gene match: 10. The CDR3 consists of 16 residues. Germline CDR1 is SGHNT and CDR2 is YENEEA.

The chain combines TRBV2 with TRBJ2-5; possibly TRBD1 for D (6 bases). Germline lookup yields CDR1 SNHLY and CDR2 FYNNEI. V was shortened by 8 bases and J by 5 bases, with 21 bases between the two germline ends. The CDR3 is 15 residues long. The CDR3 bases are TGTGCCAGCGGTCCTAACGGACAGCCTGAGGAGACCCAGTACTTC. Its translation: CASGPNGQPEETQYF.

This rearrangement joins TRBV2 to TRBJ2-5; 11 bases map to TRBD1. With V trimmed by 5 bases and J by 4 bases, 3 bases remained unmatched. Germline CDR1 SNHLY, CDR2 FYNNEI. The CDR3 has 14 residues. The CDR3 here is CASSRDRGLETQYF. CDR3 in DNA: TGTGCCAGCAGTAGGGACAGGGGGTTAGAGACCCAGTACTTC. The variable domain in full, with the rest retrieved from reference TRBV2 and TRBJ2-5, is EPEVTQTPSHQVTQMGQEVILRCVPISNHLYFYWYRQILGQKVEFLVSFYNNEISEKSEIFDDQFSVERPDGSNFTLKIRSTKLEDSAMYFCASSRDRGLETQYFGPGTRLLVL.

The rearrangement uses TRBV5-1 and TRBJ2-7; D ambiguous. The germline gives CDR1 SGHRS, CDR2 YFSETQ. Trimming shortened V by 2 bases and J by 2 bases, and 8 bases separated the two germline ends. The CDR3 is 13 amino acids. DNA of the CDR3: TGCGCCAGCAGCTTTACAGAGACCTACGAGCAGTACTTC. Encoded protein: CASSFTETYEQYF.

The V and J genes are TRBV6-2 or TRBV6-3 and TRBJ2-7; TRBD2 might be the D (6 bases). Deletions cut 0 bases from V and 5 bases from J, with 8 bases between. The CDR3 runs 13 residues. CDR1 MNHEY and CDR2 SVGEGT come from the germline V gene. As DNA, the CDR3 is TGTGCCAGCAGTTACTCTCGCGGGAACGAGCAGTACTTC. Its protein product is CASSYSRGNEQYF.

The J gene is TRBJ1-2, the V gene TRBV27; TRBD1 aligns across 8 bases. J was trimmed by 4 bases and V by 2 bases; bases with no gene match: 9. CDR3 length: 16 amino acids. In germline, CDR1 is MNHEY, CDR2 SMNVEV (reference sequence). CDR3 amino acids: CASSLVPGGARYGYTF. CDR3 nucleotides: TGTGCCAGCAGTTTAGTGCCAGGGGGCGCGCGCTATGGCTACACCTTC.

DNA for the CDR3: TGTGCCAGCAGCCGAGACTCGGTTGGAGCTTTCTTT. This codes for CASSRDSVGAFF. This chain joins TRBV7-9 and TRBJ1-1; no firm D call. The CDR3 extends over 12 amino acids. Germline loops: CDR1 SEHNR, CDR2 FQNEAQ (reference sequence). Trimming shortened V by 5 bases and J by 10 bases, and 14 bases separated the two germline ends.

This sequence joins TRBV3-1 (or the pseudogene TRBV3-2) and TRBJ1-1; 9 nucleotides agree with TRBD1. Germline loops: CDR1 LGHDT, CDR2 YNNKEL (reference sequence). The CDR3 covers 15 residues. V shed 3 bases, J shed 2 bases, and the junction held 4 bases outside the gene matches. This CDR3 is CASSHSGQGNTEAFF. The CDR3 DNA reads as TGTGCCAGCAGCCATTCGGGACAGGGAAACACTGAAGCTTTCTTT.

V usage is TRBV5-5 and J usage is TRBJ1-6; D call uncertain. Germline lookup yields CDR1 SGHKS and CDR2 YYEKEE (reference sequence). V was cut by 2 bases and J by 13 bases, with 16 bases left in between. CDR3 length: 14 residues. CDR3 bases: TGTGCCAGCAGCTTTGAAGGGTTCGCCTTCCCCCTCCACTTT. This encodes CASSFEGFAFPLHF.

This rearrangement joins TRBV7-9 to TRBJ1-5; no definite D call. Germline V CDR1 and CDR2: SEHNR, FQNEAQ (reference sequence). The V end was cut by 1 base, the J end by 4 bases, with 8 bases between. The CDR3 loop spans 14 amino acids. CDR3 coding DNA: TGTGCCAGCAGCTTAGTAGGAGGGAATCAGCCCCAGCATTTT. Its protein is CASSLVGGNQPQHF.

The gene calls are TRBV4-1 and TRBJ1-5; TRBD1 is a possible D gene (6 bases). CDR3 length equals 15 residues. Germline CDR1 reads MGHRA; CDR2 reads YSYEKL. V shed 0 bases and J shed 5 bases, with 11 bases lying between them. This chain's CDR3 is CASSQDGGRDQPQHF. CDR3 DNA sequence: TGCGCCAGCAGCCAAGATGGGGGGCGCGATCAGCCCCAGCATTTT.

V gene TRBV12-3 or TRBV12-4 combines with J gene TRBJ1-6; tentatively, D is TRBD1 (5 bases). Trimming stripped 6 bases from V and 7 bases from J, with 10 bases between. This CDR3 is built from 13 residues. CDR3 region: CASSDRSNSPLHF. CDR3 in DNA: TGTGCCAGCAGCGACAGATCAAATTCACCCCTCCACTTT.

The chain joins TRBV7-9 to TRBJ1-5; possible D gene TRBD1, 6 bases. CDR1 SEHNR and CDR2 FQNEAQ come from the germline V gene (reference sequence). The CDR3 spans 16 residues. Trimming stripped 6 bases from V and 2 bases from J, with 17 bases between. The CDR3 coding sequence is TGTGCCAGCAGTTCTCAACAGGGTAAGGGCAATCAGCCCCAGCATTTT. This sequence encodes CASSSQQGKGNQPQHF.

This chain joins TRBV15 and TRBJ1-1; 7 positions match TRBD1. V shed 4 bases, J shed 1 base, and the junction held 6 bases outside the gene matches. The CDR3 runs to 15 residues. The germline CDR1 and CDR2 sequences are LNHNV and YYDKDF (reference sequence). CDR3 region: CATSIPAGGNTEAFF. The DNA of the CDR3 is TGTGCCACCAGCATCCCAGCAGGGGGGAACACTGAAGCTTTCTTT.

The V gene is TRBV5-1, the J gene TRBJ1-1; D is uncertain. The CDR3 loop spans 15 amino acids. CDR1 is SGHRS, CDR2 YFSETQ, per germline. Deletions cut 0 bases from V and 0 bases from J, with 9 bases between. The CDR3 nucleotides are TGCGCCAGCAGCTTGGATGCAGGCATGAACACTGAAGCTTTCTTT. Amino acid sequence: CASSLDAGMNTEAFF. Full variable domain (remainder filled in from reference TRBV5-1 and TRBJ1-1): KAGVTQTPRYLIKTRGQQVTLSCSPISGHRSVSWYQQTPGQGLQFLFEYFSETQRNKGNFPGRFSGRQFSNSRSEMNVSTLELGDSALYLCASSLDAGMNTEAFFGQGTRLTVV.

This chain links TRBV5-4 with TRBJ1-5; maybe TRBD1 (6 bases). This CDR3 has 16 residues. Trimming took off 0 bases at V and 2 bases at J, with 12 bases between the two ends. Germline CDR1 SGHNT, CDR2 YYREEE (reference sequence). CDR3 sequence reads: CASSLGGGAGNQPQHF. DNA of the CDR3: TGTGCCAGCAGCTTGGGTGGGGGCGCGGGCAATCAGCCCCAGCATTTT.

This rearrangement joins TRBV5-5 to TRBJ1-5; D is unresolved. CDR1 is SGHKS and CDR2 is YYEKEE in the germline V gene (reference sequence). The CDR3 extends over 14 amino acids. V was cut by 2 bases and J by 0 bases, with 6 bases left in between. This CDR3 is CASSFRDSNQPQHF. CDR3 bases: TGTGCCAGCAGCTTTAGGGATAGCAATCAGCCCCAGCATTTT.

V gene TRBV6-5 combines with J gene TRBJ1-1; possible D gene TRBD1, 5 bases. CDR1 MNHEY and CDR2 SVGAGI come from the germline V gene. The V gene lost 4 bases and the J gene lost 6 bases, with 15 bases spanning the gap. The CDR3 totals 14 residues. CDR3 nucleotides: TGTGCCAGCAGTTGGGACTCATCCCTATCTGAAGCTTTCTTT. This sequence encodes CASSWDSSLSEAFF.

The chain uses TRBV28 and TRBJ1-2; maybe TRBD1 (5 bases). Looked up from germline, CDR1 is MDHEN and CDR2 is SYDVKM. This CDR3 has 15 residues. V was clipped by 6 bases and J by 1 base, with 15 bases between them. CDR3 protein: CASRSEQDYNYGYTF. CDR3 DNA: TGTGCCAGCAGGTCCGAACAGGATTATAACTATGGCTACACCTTC.

The CDR3 here is CASSLTNSNQPQHF. CDR3 DNA: TGTGCCAGCAGCCTTACGAATAGCAATCAGCCCCAGCATTTT. The chain couples TRBV7-9 to TRBJ1-5; D gene unclear. V lost 5 bases, J lost 0 bases, and 8 bases lay in between. Germline CDR1 is SEHNR and CDR2 is FQNEAQ (reference sequence). The CDR3 is 14 residues long.

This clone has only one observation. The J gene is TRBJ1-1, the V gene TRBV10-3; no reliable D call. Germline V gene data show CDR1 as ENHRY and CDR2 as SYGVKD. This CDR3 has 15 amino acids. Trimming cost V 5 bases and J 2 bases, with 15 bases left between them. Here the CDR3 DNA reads TGTGCCATCAGTAGAGGAGCAGTTCTAAACACTGAAGCTTTCTTT. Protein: CAISRGAVLNTEAFF.

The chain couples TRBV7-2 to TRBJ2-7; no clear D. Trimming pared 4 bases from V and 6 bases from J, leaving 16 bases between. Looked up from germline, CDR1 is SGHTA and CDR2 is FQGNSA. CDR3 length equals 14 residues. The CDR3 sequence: CASSSDRTETEQYF. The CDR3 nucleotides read TGTGCCAGCAGCTCGGATAGGACCGAGACCGAGCAGTACTTC. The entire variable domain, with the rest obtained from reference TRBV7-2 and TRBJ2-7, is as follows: GAGVSQSPSNKVTEKGKDVELRCDPISGHTALYWYRQSLGQGLEFLIYFQGNSAPDKSGLPSDRFSAERTGGSVSTLTIQRTQQEDSAVYLCASSSDRTETEQYFGPGTRLTVT.

The CDR3 protein is CASSLGQPQHF. The CDR3 DNA sequence: TGTGCCAGCAGTTTAGGTCAGCCCCAGCATTTT. The chain has TRBV12-3 or TRBV12-4 and TRBJ1-5; D gene unclear. Trimming took 1 base from V and 6 from J, leaving 1 base between them. This CDR3 is 11 amino acids long.

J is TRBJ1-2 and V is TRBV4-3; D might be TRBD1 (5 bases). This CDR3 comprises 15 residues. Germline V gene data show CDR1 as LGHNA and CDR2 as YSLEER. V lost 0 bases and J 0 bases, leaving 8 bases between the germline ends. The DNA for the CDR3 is TGCGCCAGCAGCCAAGAGGCAGGGCCTAACTATGGCTACACCTTC. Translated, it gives CASSQEAGPNYGYTF.

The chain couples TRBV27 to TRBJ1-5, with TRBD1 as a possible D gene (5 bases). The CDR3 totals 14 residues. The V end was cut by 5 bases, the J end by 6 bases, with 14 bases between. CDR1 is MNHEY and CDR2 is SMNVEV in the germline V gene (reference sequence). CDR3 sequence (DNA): TGTGCCAGCAGTCCCAGGGTTTTAGGTCAGCCCCAGCATTTT. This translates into CASSPRVLGQPQHF.